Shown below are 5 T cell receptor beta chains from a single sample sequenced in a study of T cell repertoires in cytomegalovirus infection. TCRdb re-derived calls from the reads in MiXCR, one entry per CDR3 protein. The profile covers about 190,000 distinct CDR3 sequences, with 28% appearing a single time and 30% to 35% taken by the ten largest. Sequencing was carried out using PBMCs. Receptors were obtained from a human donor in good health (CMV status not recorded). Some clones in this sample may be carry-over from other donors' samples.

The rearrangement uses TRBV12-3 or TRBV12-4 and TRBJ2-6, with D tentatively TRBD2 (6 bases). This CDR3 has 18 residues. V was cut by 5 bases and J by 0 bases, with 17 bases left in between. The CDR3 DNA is TGTGCCAGCAGTACTAGCAGGGCTCTAAACTCTGGGGCCAACGTCCTGACTTTC. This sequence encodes CASSTSRALNSGANVLTF.

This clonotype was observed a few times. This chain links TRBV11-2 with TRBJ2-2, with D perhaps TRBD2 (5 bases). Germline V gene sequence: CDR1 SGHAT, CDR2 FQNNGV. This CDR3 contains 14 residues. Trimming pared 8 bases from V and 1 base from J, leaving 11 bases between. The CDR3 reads CASVLLGNTGELFF. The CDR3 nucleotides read TGTGCCAGCGTTCTACTAGGGAACACCGGGGAGCTGTTTTTT.

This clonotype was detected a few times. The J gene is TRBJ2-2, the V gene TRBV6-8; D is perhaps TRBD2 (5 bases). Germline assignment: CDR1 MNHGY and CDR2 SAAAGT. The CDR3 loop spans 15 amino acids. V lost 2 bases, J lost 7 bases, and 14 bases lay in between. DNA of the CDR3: TGTGCCAGCAGTTACCTCCCGACCGGGGACGGGGAGCTGTTTTTT. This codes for CASSYLPTGDGELFF.

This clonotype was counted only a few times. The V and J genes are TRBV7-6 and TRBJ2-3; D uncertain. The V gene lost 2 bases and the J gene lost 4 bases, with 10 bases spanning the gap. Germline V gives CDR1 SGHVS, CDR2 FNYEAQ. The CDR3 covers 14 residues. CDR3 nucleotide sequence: TGTGCCAGCAGCTTATCGGGTGGCTCAGATACGCAGTATTTT. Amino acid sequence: CASSLSGGSDTQYF. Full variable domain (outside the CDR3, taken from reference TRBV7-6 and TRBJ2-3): GAGVSQSPRYKVTKRGQDVALRCDPISGHVSLYWYRQALGQGPEFLTYFNYEAQQDKSGLPNDRFSAERPEGSISTLTIQRTEQRDSAMYRCASSLSGGSDTQYFGPGTRLTVL.

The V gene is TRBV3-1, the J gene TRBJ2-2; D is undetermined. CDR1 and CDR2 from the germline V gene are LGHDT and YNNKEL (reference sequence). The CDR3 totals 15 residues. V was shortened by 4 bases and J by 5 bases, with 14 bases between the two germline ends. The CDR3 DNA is TGTGCCAGCAGCCTATTAAGCGCCGAGACCGGGGAGCTGTTTTTT. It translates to CASSLLSAETGELFF.